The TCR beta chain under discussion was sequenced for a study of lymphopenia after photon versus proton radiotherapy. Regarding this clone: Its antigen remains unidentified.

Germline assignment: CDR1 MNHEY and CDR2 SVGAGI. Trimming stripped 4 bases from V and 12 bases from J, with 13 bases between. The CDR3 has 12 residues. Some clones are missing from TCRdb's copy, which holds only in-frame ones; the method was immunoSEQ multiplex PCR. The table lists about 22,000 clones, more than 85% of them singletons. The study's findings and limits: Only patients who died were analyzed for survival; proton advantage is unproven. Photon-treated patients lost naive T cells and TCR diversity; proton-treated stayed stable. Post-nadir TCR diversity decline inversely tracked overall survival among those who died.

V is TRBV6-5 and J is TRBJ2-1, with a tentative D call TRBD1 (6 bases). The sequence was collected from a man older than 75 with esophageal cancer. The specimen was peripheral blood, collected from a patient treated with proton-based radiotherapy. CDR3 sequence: CASSSPQGWQFF. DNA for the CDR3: TGTGCCAGCAGTTCACCTCAGGGGTGGCAGTTCTTC.